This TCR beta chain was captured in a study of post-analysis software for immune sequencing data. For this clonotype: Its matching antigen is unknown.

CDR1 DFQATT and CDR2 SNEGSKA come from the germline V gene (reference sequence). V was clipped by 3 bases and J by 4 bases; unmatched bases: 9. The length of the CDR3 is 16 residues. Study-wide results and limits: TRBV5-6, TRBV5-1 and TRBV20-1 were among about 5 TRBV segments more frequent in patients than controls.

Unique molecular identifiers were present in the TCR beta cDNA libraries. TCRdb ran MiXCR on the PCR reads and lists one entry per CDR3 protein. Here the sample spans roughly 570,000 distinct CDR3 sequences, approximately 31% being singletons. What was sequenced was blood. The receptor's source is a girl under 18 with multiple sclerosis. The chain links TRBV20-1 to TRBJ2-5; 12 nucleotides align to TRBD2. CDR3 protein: CSARLAGGPGGETQYF. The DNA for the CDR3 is TGCAGTGCTAGGCTAGCGGGGGGGCCGGGTGGAGAGACCCAGTACTTC.